The TCR beta chain under discussion was sequenced for a study of T cells in Graves' hyperthyroidism and ophthalmopathy. Amplification targeted TCR beta CDR3 regions from RNA transcripts. A first-round RT-PCR of the TCR CDR3 used the HTBI primer set. Each CDR3 protein is one row after TCRdb ran MiXCR on the multiplex PCR reads. Of about 380,000 distinct CDR3 sequences listed, about 14% are singletons. Trimming left V 3 bases short and J 11 bases short, with 12 bases between. Germline CDR1 and CDR2: SGHTS and YDEGEE. The CDR3 is made up of 12 amino acids. This clonotype was seen just once. Sequencing was done on a sample of blood. The sequence came from a woman aged 30 to 39 with Graves' ophthalmopathy. The rearrangement uses TRBV5-8 and TRBJ2-1; D is undetermined. CDR3 residues: CASSSLSGKQFF. The DNA for the CDR3 is TGTGCCAGCAGCTCCTTGAGTGGAAAGCAGTTCTTC.